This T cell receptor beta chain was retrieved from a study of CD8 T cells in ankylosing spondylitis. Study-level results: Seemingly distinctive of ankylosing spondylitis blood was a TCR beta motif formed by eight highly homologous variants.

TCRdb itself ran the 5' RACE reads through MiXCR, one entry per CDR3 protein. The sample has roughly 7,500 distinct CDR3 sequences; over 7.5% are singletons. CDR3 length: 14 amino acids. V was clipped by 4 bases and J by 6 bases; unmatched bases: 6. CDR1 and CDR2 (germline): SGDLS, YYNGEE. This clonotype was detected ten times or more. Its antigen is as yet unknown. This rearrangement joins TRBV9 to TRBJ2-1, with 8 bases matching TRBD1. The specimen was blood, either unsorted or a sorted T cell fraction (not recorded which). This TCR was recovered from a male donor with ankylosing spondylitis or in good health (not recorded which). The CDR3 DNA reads TGTGCCAGCAGCACAGGGGGGAGCAGCAATGAGCAGTTCTTC. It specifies CASSTGGSSNEQFF.